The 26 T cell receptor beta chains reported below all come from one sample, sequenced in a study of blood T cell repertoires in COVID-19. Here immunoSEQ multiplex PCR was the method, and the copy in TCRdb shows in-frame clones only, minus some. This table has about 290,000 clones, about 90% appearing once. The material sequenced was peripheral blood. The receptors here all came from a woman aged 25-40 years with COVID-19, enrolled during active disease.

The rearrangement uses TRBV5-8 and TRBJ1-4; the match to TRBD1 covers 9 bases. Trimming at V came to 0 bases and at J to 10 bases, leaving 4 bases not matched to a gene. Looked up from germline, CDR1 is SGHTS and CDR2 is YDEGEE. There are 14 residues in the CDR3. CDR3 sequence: CASSLAGQGAKLFF. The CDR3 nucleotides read TGTGCCAGCAGCTTGGCGGGACAGGGCGCAAAACTGTTTTTT.

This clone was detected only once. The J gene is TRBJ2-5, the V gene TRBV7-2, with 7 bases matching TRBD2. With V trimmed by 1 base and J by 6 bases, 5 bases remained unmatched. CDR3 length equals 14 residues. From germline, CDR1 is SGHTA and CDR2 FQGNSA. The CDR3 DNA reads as TGTGCCAGCAGCTTAGGGAGGACTAGGCAGACCCAGTACTTC. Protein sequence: CASSLGRTRQTQYF.

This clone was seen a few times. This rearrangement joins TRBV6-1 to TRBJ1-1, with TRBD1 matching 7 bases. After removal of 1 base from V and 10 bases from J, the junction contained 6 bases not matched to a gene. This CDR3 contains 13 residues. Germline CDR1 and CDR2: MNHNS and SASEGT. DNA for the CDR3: TGTGCCAGCAGTGAAGGGGAAAACAGGGGAGCTTTCTTT. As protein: CASSEGENRGAFF.

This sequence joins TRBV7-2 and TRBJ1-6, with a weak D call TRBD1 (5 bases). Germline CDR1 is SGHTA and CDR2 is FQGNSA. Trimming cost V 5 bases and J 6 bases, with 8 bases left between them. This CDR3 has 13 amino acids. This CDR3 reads CASSAGGNSPLHF. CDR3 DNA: TGTGCCAGCAGCGCCGGGGGTAATTCACCCCTCCACTTT.

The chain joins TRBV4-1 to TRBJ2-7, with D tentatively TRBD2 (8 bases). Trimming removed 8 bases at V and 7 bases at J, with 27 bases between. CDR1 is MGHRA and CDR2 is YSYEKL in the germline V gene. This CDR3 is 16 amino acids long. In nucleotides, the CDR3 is TGCGCCAGCGCCCTAGGGGGCGGGGGGCCCCTTTGGGAGCAGTACTTC. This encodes CASALGGGGPLWEQYF.

CDR3 sequence: CASSPPAVRGTEAFF. The DNA for the CDR3 is TGTGCCAGCTCACCCCCGGCGGTCCGGGGCACTGAAGCTTTCTTT. This chain connects TRBV18 to TRBJ1-1; D gene uncertain. The CDR3 is made up of 15 amino acids. The V and J ends lost 3 bases and 4 bases respectively, with 15 bases between them. The germline CDR1 and CDR2 sequences are KGHSH and LQKENI.

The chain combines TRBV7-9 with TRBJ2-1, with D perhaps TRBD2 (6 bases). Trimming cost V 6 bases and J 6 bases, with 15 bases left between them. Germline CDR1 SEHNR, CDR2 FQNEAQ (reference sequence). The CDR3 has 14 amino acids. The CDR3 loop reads CASSLPRGSNEQFF. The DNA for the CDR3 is TGTGCCAGCAGTCTCCCCCGGGGGAGCAATGAGCAGTTCTTC.

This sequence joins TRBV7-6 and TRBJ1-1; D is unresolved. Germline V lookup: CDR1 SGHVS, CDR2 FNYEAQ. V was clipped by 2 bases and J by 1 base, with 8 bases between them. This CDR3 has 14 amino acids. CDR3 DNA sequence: TGTGCCAGCAGCTTATCCCCGGGGAACACTGAAGCTTTCTTT. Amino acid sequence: CASSLSPGNTEAFF.

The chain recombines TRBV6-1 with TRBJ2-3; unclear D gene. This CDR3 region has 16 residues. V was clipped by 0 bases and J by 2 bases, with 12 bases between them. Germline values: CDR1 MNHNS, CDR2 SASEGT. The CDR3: CASSEAPPVNTDTQYF. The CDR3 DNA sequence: TGTGCCAGCAGTGAAGCCCCCCCAGTAAACACAGATACGCAGTATTTT.

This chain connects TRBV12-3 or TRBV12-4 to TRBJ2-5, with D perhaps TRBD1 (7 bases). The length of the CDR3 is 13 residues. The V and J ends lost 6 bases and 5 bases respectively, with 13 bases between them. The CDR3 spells CASSRRGVETQYF. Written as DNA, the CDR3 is TGTGCCAGCAGCCGCAGGGGGGTCGAGACCCAGTACTTC.

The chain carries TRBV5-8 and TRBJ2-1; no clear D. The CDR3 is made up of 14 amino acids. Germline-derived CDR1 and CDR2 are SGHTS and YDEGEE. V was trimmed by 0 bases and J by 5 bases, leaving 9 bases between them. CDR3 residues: CASSLESGHNEQFF. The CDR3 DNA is TGTGCCAGCAGCTTGGAATCTGGGCACAATGAGCAGTTCTTC.

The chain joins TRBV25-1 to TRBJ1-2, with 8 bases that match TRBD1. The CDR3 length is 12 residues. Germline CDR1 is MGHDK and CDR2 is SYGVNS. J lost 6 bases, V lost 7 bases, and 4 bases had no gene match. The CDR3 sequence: CASTQGAHGYTF. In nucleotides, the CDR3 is TGTGCCAGCACTCAGGGGGCGCATGGCTACACCTTC.

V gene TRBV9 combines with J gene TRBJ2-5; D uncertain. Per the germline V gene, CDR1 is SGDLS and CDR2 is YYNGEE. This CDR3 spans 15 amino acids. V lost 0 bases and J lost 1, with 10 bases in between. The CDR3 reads CASSVGRGGQETQYF. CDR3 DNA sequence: TGTGCCAGCAGCGTAGGCAGAGGTGGCCAAGAGACCCAGTACTTC.

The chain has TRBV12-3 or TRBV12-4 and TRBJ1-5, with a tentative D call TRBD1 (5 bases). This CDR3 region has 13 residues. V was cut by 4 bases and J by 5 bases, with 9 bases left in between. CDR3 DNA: TGTGCCAGCAGTTCTTACAGGTATCAGCCCCAGCATTTT. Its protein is CASSSYRYQPQHF.

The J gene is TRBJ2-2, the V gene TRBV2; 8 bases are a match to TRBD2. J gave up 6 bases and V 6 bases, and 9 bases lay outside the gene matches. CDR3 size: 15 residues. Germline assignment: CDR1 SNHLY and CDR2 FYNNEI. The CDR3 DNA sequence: TGTGCCAGCAGAGTGGGGCGCGGGAGGTCCGGGGAGCTGTTTTTT. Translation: CASRVGRGRSGELFF.

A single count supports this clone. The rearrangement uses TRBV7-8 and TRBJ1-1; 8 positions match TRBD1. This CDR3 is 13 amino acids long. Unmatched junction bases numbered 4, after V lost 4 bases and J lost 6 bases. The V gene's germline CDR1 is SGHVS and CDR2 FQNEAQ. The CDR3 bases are TGTGCCAGCAGCTATGACAGGGGAGCTGAAGCTTTCTTT. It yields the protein CASSYDRGAEAFF.

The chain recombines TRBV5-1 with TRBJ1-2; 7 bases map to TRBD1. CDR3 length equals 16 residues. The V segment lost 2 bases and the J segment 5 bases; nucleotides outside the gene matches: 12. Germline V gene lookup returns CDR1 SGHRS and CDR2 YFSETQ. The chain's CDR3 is CASSLRTGRGEYGYTF. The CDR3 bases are TGCGCCAGCAGCTTACGGACAGGAAGGGGGGAATATGGCTACACCTTC.

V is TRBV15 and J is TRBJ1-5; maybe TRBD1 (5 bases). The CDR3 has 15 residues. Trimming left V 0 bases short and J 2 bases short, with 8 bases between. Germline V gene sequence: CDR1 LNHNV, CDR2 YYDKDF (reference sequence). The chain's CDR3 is CATSRDAGGNQPQHF. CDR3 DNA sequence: TGTGCCACCAGCAGAGATGCGGGGGGCAATCAGCCCCAGCATTTT.

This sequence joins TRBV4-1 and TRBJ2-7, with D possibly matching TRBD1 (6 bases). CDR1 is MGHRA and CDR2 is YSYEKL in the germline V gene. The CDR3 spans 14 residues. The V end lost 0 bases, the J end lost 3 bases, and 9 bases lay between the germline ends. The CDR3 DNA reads TGCGCCAGCAGCCAAGATCAGGGGATCTACGAGCAGTACTTC. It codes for CASSQDQGIYEQYF.

The CDR3 loop reads CASSSWTGERFNEQYF. DNA for the CDR3: TGTGCCAGCAGCTCTTGGACAGGGGAACGGTTCAACGAGCAGTACTTC. The chain joins TRBV7-2 to TRBJ2-7; 9 bases are a match to TRBD1. V lost 4 bases, J lost 5 bases, and 12 bases stayed unmatched. Germline CDR1 SGHTA, CDR2 FQGNSA. This CDR3 spans 16 amino acids.

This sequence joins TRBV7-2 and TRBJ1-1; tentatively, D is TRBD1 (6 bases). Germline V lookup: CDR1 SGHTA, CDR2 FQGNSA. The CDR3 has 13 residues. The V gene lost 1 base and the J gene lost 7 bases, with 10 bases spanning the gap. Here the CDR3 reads CASSLVGGDEAFF. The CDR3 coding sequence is TGTGCCAGCAGCTTAGTAGGGGGGGATGAAGCTTTCTTT.

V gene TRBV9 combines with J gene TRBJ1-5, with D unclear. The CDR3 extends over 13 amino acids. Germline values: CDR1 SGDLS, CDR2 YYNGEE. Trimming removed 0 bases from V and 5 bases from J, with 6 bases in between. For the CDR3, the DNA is TGTGCCAGCAGCGTAGATTCAGATCAGCCCCAGCATTTT. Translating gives CASSVDSDQPQHF.

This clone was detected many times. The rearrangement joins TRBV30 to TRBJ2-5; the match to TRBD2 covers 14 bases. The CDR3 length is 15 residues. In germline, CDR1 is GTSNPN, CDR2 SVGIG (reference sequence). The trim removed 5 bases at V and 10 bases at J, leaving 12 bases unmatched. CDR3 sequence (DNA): TGTGCCTGGGACGGACTAGCGGGGGGCCGGAAGGGCCAGTACTTC. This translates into CAWDGLAGGRKGQYF.

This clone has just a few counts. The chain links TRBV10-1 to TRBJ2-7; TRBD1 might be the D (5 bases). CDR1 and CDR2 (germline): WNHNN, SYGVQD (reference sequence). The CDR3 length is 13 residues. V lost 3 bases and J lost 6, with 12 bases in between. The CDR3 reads CASSDLVQGEQYF. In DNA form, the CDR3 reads TGCGCCAGCAGTGACCTAGTTCAGGGCGAGCAGTACTTC.

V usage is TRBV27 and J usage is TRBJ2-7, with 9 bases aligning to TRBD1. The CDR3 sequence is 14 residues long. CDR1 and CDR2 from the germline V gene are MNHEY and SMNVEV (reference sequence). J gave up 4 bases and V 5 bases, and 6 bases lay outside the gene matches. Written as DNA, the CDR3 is TGTGCCAGCAGTCCCCGACAGGGGGTATACGAGCAGTACTTC. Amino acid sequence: CASSPRQGVYEQYF.

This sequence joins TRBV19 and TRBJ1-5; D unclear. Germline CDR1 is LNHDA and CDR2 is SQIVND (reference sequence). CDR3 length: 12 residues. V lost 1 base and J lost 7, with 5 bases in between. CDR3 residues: CASSIGSQPQHF. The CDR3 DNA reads TGTGCCAGTAGTATAGGGAGCCAGCCCCAGCATTTT.